Below, 20 T cell receptor beta chains from the same sample are listed, as sequenced in a study of T cells in Graves' hyperthyroidism and ophthalmopathy. RNA transcripts served as the template for amplifying TCR beta CDR3 regions. When the TCR CDR3 underwent first-round RT-PCR, the HTBI primer set was used. MiXCR, run by TCRdb on the multiplex PCR reads, gives a single entry per CDR3 protein. Of more than 300,000 distinct CDR3 sequences in the sample, approximately 18% were seen once. Sequenced material: blood. All receptors derive from a woman aged 30 to 39 with Graves' hyperthyroidism that later progressed to Graves' ophthalmopathy.

This clonotype has just a few counts. The chain uses TRBV20-1 and TRBJ2-3; possibly TRBD2 for D (5 bases). The germline V gene has CDR1 DFQATT and CDR2 SNEGSKA (reference sequence). The CDR3 spans 14 residues. The ends were cut back, 3 bases at V and 1 base at J, with 11 bases in the middle. The CDR3: CSASPSFGTDTQYF. In nucleotides, the CDR3 is TGCAGTGCTAGCCCTAGCTTTGGCACAGATACGCAGTATTTT.

This clonotype has more than one count but fewer than ten. The chain employs TRBV18 and TRBJ2-3; 7 bases fit TRBD2. The CDR3 is made up of 16 amino acids. The germline V gene has CDR1 KGHSH and CDR2 LQKENI. The J segment lost 1 base and the V segment lost 2 bases, leaving 6 bases of the junction unmatched. The CDR3 DNA is TGTGCCAGCTCACCATTATCTCGGGAGGGCACAGATACGCAGTATTTT. Translation gives CASSPLSREGTDTQYF.

This clonotype was detected many times. The rearrangement uses TRBV28 and TRBJ1-5; a weak D match, TRBD1 (6 bases). This CDR3 has 16 residues. The germline V gene has CDR1 MDHEN and CDR2 SYDVKM. V was trimmed by 4 bases and J by 2 bases, leaving 15 bases between them. DNA of the CDR3: TGTGCCAGCAGTTCGAGTACGTCAGGGGGCAATCAGCCCCAGCATTTT. Encoded protein: CASSSSTSGGNQPQHF.

This clonotype was seen a handful of times. The genes are TRBV19 and TRBJ1-1; D uncertain. The CDR3 runs to 17 residues. Trimming took off 0 bases at V and 1 base at J, with 15 bases between the two ends. Germline loops: CDR1 LNHDA, CDR2 SQIVND (reference sequence). The CDR3 reads CASSIERTAWANTEAFF. In DNA form, the CDR3 reads TGTGCCAGTAGTATAGAGCGAACGGCGTGGGCGAACACTGAAGCTTTCTTT.

There are many counts of this clonotype. The chain employs TRBV7-9 and TRBJ2-7; TRBD1 matches at 9 bases. This CDR3 contains 15 residues. The V gene end was trimmed by 4 bases and the J gene end by 6 bases; junction bases not matched to a gene: 10. Germline assignment: CDR1 SEHNR and CDR2 FQNEAQ (reference sequence). CDR3 protein: CASSSWGQGSGEQYF. CDR3 nucleotide sequence: TGTGCCAGCAGCTCGTGGGGACAGGGATCGGGCGAGCAGTACTTC.

This clonotype was observed a few times. V gene TRBV20-1 combines with J gene TRBJ1-5; D gene uncertain. CDR1 DFQATT and CDR2 SNEGSKA come from the germline V gene (reference sequence). The CDR3 loop spans 13 amino acids. Between the trimmed V and J ends, which lost 4 bases and 4 bases, there was a span of 11 bases. The CDR3 spells CSAISTGNQPQHF. The CDR3 region has the DNA TGCAGTGCTATTAGTACGGGAAATCAGCCCCAGCATTTT.

This clonotype occurred many times. V gene TRBV19 combines with J gene TRBJ1-1; D is unresolved. Germline-derived CDR1 and CDR2 are LNHDA and SQIVND (reference sequence). V gave up 6 bases and J gave up 3 bases, with 14 bases separating them. CDR3 length: 14 amino acids. CDR3 region: CASRNGEKDTEAFF. The CDR3 bases are TGTGCCAGTAGGAACGGAGAGAAGGACACTGAAGCTTTCTTT.

This clonotype has a count of ten or more. The chain recombines TRBV12-3 or TRBV12-4 with TRBJ1-4, with D possibly being TRBD1 (5 bases). Trimming left V 2 bases short and J 4 bases short, with 11 bases between. This CDR3 contains 15 residues. The CDR3 protein is CASSLWGVGNEKLFF. CDR3 sequence (DNA): TGTGCCAGCAGTTTATGGGGGGTGGGTAATGAAAAACTGTTTTTT.

The sample holds many counts of this clonotype. This chain joins TRBV5-4 and TRBJ2-3, with 11 positions matching TRBD2. The CDR3 extends over 17 amino acids. CDR1 SGHNT and CDR2 YYREEE come from the germline V gene (reference sequence). V shed 0 bases, J shed 6 bases, and the junction held 9 bases outside the gene matches. This CDR3 reads CASSLGLQIAGGDTQYF. CDR3 nucleotide sequence: TGTGCCAGCAGCTTGGGCCTTCAGATAGCGGGAGGGGATACGCAGTATTTT.

This clonotype appeared many times. The rearrangement links TRBV6-1 to TRBJ2-2; D might be TRBD2 (5 bases). With 7 bases removed from V and 4 bases from J, the gap between germline ends came to 10 bases. CDR1 and CDR2 (germline): MNHNS, SASEGT. The CDR3 spans 13 residues. This chain's CDR3 is CASTGLGTGELFF. In DNA form, the CDR3 reads TGTGCCAGCACCGGACTGGGCACCGGGGAGCTGTTTTTT.

This clonotype has only a few counts. J is TRBJ1-5 and V is TRBV4-1, with D uncertain. Trimming stripped 4 bases from V and 3 bases from J, with 13 bases between. Germline values: CDR1 MGHRA, CDR2 YSYEKL. This CDR3 contains 15 residues. The CDR3 region has the DNA TGCGCCAGCAGCCGTACCCCTAACCTCAATCAGCCCCAGCATTTT. It translates to CASSRTPNLNQPQHF.

This clonotype occurred many times. The rearrangement joins TRBV11-3 to TRBJ1-5; D unclear. Germline-derived CDR1 and CDR2 are SGHNT and YENEEA. The CDR3 loop spans 18 amino acids. V lost 0 bases, J lost 7 bases, and 22 bases lay in between. Here the CDR3 DNA reads TGTGCCAGCAGCTTAGATCGGTGGGCGGGATTTGAGAGGCAGCCCCAGCATTTT. Its translation: CASSLDRWAGFERQPQHF.

V gene TRBV5-1 combines with J gene TRBJ2-2; the D gene is possibly TRBD1 (7 bases). The germline V gene has CDR1 SGHRS and CDR2 YFSETQ. The germline V and J ends were trimmed by 2 bases and 0 bases, with 11 bases remaining between them. The CDR3 runs 16 residues. CDR3 amino acids: CASSFGGGANTGELFF. The CDR3 bases are TGCGCCAGCAGCTTCGGAGGGGGCGCGAACACCGGGGAGCTGTTTTTT.

This clonotype was detected ten times or more. This chain joins TRBV6-1 and TRBJ1-6, with 9 bases lining up with TRBD1. Germline lookup yields CDR1 MNHNS and CDR2 SASEGT. This CDR3 has 18 amino acids. J gave up 6 bases and V 1 base, and 10 bases lay outside the gene matches. The CDR3 DNA sequence: TGTGCCAGCAGTGAAGGGCCAGGGGGACAGGGCCTTAATTCACCCCTCCACTTT. Its translation: CASSEGPGGQGLNSPLHF.

Ten or more counts support this clonotype. The gene calls are TRBV28 and TRBJ2-1; possible D gene TRBD1, 6 bases. Trimming removed 8 bases at V and 7 bases at J, with 27 bases between. Per the germline V gene, CDR1 is MDHEN and CDR2 is SYDVKM. The CDR3 is 17 amino acids. Written as DNA, the CDR3 is TGTGCCAGCCTAACAGACTACAGGGCTAGGTCGACGAATGAGCAGTTCTTC. Translating it yields CASLTDYRARSTNEQFF.

Comment on this clonotype: It is likely a read error, because the conserved phenylalanine at the end of the CDR3 is missing. The chain recombines TRBV5-1 with TRBJ2-7; TRBD1 aligns across 7 bases. CDR1 and CDR2 from the germline V gene are SGHRS and YFSETQ. The CDR3 totals 14 residues. The V gene end was trimmed by 0 bases and the J gene end by 0 bases; junction bases not matched to a gene: 0. CDR3 bases: TGCGCCAGCAGCTTGGGACAGGGCTCCTACGAGCAGTACTTG. Translated: CASSLGQGSYEQYL.

This clonotype was detected ten times or more. The V and J genes are TRBV6-1 and TRBJ1-3, with D possibly matching TRBD1 (6 bases). CDR3 length: 16 amino acids. V lost 5 bases to trimming and J lost 0 bases, with 14 bases between them. The germline V gene encodes CDR1 MNHNS and CDR2 SASEGT. CDR3 DNA: TGTGCCAGCAGTACCCGACAGGCCACCTCTGGAAACACCATATATTTT. Residues: CASSTRQATSGNTIYF.

In this sample, this clonotype turned up many times. The chain combines TRBV25-1 with TRBJ2-1; tentatively, D is TRBD2 (5 bases). The V and J ends lost 3 bases and 4 bases respectively, with 10 bases between them. Germline V gene lookup returns CDR1 MGHDK and CDR2 SYGVNS. The CDR3 is made up of 14 amino acids. The CDR3 is CASSEPGEYNEQFF. The CDR3 DNA sequence: TGTGCCAGCAGTGAGCCCGGGGAGTACAATGAGCAGTTCTTC. Using reference TRBV25-1 and TRBJ2-1 for the parts outside the CDR3, the full variable domain is EADIYQTPRYLVIGTGKKITLECSQTMGHDKMYWYQQDPGMELHLIHYSYGVNSTEKGDLSSESTVSRIRTEHFPLTLESARPSHTSQYLCASSEPGEYNEQFFGPGTRLTVL.

Note on this clonotype: A clone one base away is much larger, so this may be a read error. The V and J genes are TRBV19 and TRBJ1-5, with unresolved D. CDR1 and CDR2 from the germline V gene are LNHDA and SQIVND (reference sequence). This CDR3 contains 16 residues. The DNA of the CDR3 is TGTTCTGGACTAGTACCCCTGCTTTTGAGCAATCAGCCCCAGCATTTT. It translates to CSGLVPLLLSNQPQHF.

This clonotype was recorded only once. In DNA form, the CDR3 reads TGTGCCAGCAGCCAATACGGGGAGGGGGCCTACTCTGGGGCCAACGTCCTGACTTTC. Encoded protein: CASSQYGEGAYSGANVLTF. V is TRBV3-1 and J is TRBJ2-6; D assignment may be TRBD1 or TRBD2 (7 bases each). The germline V gene has CDR1 LGHDT and CDR2 YNNKEL (reference sequence). Trimming cost V 2 bases and J 0 bases, with 17 bases left between them. This CDR3 is built from 19 residues.